The 18 T cell receptor beta chains listed next were all sequenced from one sample in a study of vaccination and CD4 T cells after COVID-19. Sequenced with the Oncomine TCR Beta short-read assay was DNA taken from cultured CD4+ T cells. TCRdb re-analysed the PCR reads in MiXCR, keeping a single row per CDR3 protein. The sample records around 17,000 distinct CDR3 sequences, approximately 62% being singletons. The antigens of these receptors remain unknown. As for treatment: roughly 10-day PBMC culture with coronavirus spike peptide pools or control peptides (ViraFEST assay). What was sequenced was CD4+ T cells from blood, cultured in vitro. These receptors came from a human donor who had recovered from COVID-19.

This clonotype has just a few counts. The V call is TRBV24-1, the J call TRBJ1-5; possibly TRBD1 for D (6 bases). The ends were cut back, 9 bases at V and 7 bases at J, with 30 bases in the middle. The length of the CDR3 is 18 residues. CDR1 is KGHDR, CDR2 SFDVKD, per germline. The CDR3 sequence: CATQGHGPGNVRAQPQHF. The CDR3 DNA is TGTGCCACCCAGGGACATGGGCCAGGGAACGTTAGGGCACAGCCCCAGCATTTT.

The chain is built from TRBV11-3 and TRBJ1-1, with 7 bases that match TRBD1. This CDR3 contains 14 residues. The V and J ends lost 2 bases and 5 bases, in that order; junction bases with no gene match: 5. Germline CDR1 is SGHNT and CDR2 is YENEEA. The CDR3 is CASSLNRGGTEAFF. The CDR3 bases are TGTGCCAGCAGCTTAAACAGGGGAGGGACTGAAGCTTTCTTT.

The gene calls are TRBV3-1 and TRBJ1-5; D is uncertain. V lost 3 bases and J 0 bases, leaving 0 bases between the germline ends. Germline V gene sequence: CDR1 LGHDT, CDR2 YNNKEL (reference sequence). The CDR3 is 12 residues long. Here the CDR3 reads CASSHSNQPQHF. The DNA for the CDR3 is TGTGCCAGCAGCCATAGCAATCAGCCCCAGCATTTT.

V is TRBV20-1 and J is TRBJ1-3, with 8 positions matching TRBD1. The CDR3 covers 14 residues. Per the germline V gene, CDR1 is DFQATT and CDR2 is SNEGSKA (reference sequence). The V and J ends lost 1 base and 8 bases, in that order; junction bases with no gene match: 7. In DNA, the CDR3 is TGCAGTGCTAGAGCCGGGACAGGTAGAGACACCATATATTTT. It yields the protein CSARAGTGRDTIYF.

This clonotype showed up just once. This rearrangement joins TRBV19 to TRBJ2-7, with 8 bases identical to TRBD1. The V gene end was trimmed by 3 bases and the J gene end by 1 base; junction bases not matched to a gene: 8. Germline CDR1 and CDR2: LNHDA and SQIVND (reference sequence). The CDR3 runs 16 residues. The CDR3 DNA reads TGTGCCAGTAGTATTAGGCCCGGGACAGGTTCCTACGAGCAGTACTTC. The encoded protein is CASSIRPGTGSYEQYF.

The chain joins TRBV15 to TRBJ2-5; tentative D call: TRBD2 (5 bases). Per the germline V gene, CDR1 is LNHNV and CDR2 is YYDKDF (reference sequence). This CDR3 contains 15 residues. V gave up 5 bases and J gave up 5 bases, with 18 bases separating them. The CDR3 sequence is CATSPARDSMETQYF. The CDR3, as DNA: TGTGCCACCAGCCCGGCACGGGATAGTATGGAGACCCAGTACTTC.

The J gene is TRBJ2-1, the V gene TRBV11-3, with D possibly TRBD2 on 6 matching bases. Looked up from germline, CDR1 is SGHNT and CDR2 is YENEEA. The CDR3 extends over 18 amino acids. Trimming took off 1 base at V and 2 bases at J, with 18 bases between the two ends. The chain's CDR3 is CASSLVMGVAEPYNEQFF. Here the CDR3 DNA reads TGTGCCAGCAGCTTAGTTATGGGGGTAGCGGAGCCCTACAATGAGCAGTTCTTC.

The chain couples TRBV7-9 to TRBJ1-2; 10 nucleotides align to TRBD1. The CDR3 has 15 amino acids. V lost 7 bases and J lost 6; bases outside the gene matches: 11. Germline CDR1 reads SEHNR; CDR2 reads FQNEAQ (reference sequence). This CDR3 is CASNFPGTGDDGYTF. Written as DNA, the CDR3 is TGTGCCAGCAACTTTCCCGGGACAGGGGATGATGGCTACACCTTC.

This clonotype was recorded a few times. The chain couples TRBV12-3 or TRBV12-4 to TRBJ1-5, with D unresolved. V lost 6 bases to trimming and J lost 9 bases, with 15 bases between them. This CDR3 spans 13 amino acids. CDR3 sequence (DNA): TGTGCCAGCAGCCAAGAGGTGATCAGGCCCCAGCATTTT. This translates into CASSQEVIRPQHF.

There are a few counts of this clonotype. The rearrangement uses TRBV6-2 or TRBV6-3 and TRBJ1-2; TRBD1 agrees at 9 bases. J lost 2 bases, V lost 8 bases, and 0 bases had no gene match. This CDR3 contains 12 residues. Per germline, CDR1 MNHEY and CDR2 SVGEGT. Here the CDR3 DNA reads TGTGCCAGCGACAGGGGGAACTATGGCTACACCTTC. Residues: CASDRGNYGYTF.

The chain has TRBV6-2 or TRBV6-3 and TRBJ2-2; D unclear. The CDR3 loop spans 15 amino acids. Germline V gene sequence: CDR1 MNHEY, CDR2 SVGEGT. V lost 7 bases, J lost 3 bases, and 15 bases lay in between. Written as DNA, the CDR3 is TGTGCCAGCATTAGACGGTACAGCGACACCGGGGAGCTGTTTTTT. Its translation: CASIRRYSDTGELFF.

This clonotype has just a few counts. The chain couples TRBV24-1 to TRBJ2-7; D is possibly TRBD1 or TRBD2 (5 bases each). V was trimmed by 0 bases and J by 3 bases, leaving 20 bases between them. Germline CDR1 and CDR2: KGHDR and SFDVKD. The CDR3 contains 18 residues. As DNA, the CDR3 is TGTGCCACCAGTGATTTGCCCGGGACGGTCGGGCCAGACTACGAGCAGTACTTC. Translation gives CATSDLPGTVGPDYEQYF.

The chain employs TRBV12-3 or TRBV12-4 and TRBJ1-4; possibly TRBD1 for D (6 bases). Trimming took off 7 bases at V and 2 bases at J, with 14 bases between the two ends. This CDR3 spans 15 amino acids. The CDR3 coding sequence is TGTGCCAGCACCTTAGGTGGACAGACTAATGAAAAACTGTTTTTT. Protein sequence: CASTLGGQTNEKLFF.

V and J are TRBV11-1 and TRBJ2-5; maybe TRBD2 (6 bases). Germline CDR1 and CDR2: SGHAT and FQDESV (reference sequence). V was trimmed by 5 bases and J by 10 bases, leaving 20 bases between them. This CDR3 spans 14 amino acids. The CDR3 DNA reads TGTGCCAGCAGCACCACCCGGGCCCCGGGGGTCCAGTACTTC. Encoded protein: CASSTTRAPGVQYF.

This clonotype appeared a few times. The chain carries TRBV27 and TRBJ1-6; D is uncertain. This CDR3 is built from 16 residues. Germline CDR1 and CDR2: MNHEY and SMNVEV (reference sequence). Deletions cut 5 bases from V and 0 bases from J, with 11 bases between. The CDR3 loop is CASSPDSSSYNSPLHF. The CDR3 DNA reads TGTGCCAGCAGTCCGGACTCGAGCTCCTATAATTCACCCCTCCACTTT.

The V and J genes are TRBV7-9 and TRBJ1-6, with a tentative D call TRBD1 (5 bases). Germline CDR1 SEHNR, CDR2 FQNEAQ (reference sequence). Trimming shortened V by 6 bases and J by 5 bases, and 17 bases separated the two germline ends. CDR3 length equals 16 residues. CDR3 DNA: TGTGCCAGCAGACCTGGCGGCCGGGGGGATAATTCACCCCTCCACTTT. It yields the protein CASRPGGRGDNSPLHF.

This chain links TRBV6-2 or TRBV6-3 with TRBJ1-1, with D unresolved. Trimming removed 7 bases at V and 3 bases at J, with 12 bases between. Germline loops: CDR1 MNHEY, CDR2 SVGEGT. This CDR3 has 13 residues. The CDR3 sequence is CASTFDGYTEAFF. The CDR3 DNA sequence: TGTGCCAGCACCTTCGACGGTTACACTGAAGCTTTCTTT.

The chain is built from TRBV10-1 and TRBJ1-1, with 10 positions matching TRBD1. J gave up 0 bases and V 6 bases, and 7 bases lay outside the gene matches. Germline CDR1 WNHNN, CDR2 SYGVQD (reference sequence). The CDR3 sequence is 16 residues long. CDR3 DNA: TGCGCCAGCAGAGCCGGGACAGGGGATTTGAACACTGAAGCTTTCTTT. Protein sequence: CASRAGTGDLNTEAFF.